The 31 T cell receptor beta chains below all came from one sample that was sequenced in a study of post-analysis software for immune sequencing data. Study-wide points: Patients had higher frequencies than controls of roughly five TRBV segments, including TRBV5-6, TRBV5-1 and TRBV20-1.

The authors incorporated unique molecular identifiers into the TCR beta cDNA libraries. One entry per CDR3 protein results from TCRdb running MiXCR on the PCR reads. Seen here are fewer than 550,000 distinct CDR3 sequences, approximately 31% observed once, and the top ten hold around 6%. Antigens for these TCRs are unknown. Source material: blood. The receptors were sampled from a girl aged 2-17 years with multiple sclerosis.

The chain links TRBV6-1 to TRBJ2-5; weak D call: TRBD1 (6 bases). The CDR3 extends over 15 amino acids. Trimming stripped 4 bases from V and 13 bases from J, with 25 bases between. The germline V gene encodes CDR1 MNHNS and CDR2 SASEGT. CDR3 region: CASSGRSGQSYERYF. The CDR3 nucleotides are TGTGCCAGCAGTGGCCGTTCAGGACAGAGCTACGAGCGGTACTTC.

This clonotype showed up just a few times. The CDR3 reads CASSLGLAGSRDTQYF. The CDR3 coding sequence is TGTGCCAGCAGCTTAGGGCTAGCGGGGAGTAGAGATACGCAGTATTTT. The genes are TRBV7-2 and TRBJ2-3, with 9 positions matching TRBD2. The germline gives CDR1 SGHTA, CDR2 FQGNSA. The CDR3 totals 16 residues. V trimming: 1 base; J trimming: 5 bases; junction bases outside the gene matches: 7.

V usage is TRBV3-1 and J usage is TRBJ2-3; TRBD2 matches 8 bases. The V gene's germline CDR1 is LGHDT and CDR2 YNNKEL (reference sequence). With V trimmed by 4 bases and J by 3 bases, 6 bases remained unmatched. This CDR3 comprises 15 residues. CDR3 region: CASSPVGGGTDTQYF. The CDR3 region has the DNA TGTGCCAGCAGCCCTGTTGGCGGGGGGACAGATACGCAGTATTTT.

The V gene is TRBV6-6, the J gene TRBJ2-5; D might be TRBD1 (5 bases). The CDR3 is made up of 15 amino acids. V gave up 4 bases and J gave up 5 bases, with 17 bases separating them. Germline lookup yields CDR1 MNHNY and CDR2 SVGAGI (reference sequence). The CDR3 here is CASSSLFQGRETQYF. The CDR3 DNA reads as TGTGCCAGCAGTTCCCTCTTCCAGGGAAGGGAGACCCAGTACTTC.

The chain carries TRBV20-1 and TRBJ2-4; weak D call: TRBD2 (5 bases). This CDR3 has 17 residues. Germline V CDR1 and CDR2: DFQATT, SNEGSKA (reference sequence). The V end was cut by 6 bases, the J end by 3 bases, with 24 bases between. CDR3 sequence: CSAPGRVWEPGKNIQYF. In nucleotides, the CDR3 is TGCAGTGCACCGGGAAGGGTTTGGGAACCAGGCAAAAACATTCAGTACTTC.

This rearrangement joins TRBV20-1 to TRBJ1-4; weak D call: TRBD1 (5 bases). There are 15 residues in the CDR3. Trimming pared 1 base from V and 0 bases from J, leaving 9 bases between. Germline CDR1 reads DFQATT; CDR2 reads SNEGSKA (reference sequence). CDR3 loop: CSARGGGATNEKLFF. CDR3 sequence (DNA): TGCAGTGCTAGAGGGGGGGGGGCAACTAATGAAAAACTGTTTTTT.

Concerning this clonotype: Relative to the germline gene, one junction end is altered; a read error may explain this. CDR3 in DNA: TGTGCCAGCAGCACCCGTCCAGCAGATACGCGGTATTTT. The encoded protein is CASSTRPADTRYF. V gene TRBV11-3 combines with J gene TRBJ2-3; no firm D call. The germline V gene has CDR1 SGHNT and CDR2 YENEEA. The CDR3 has 13 amino acids.

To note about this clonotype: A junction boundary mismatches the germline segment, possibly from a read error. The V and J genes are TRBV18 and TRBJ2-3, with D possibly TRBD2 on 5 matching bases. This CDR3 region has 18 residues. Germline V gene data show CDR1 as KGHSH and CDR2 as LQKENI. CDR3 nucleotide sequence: TGTGCCGGCTCACCGGGATATCAAGAATTAGCTTCCACAGATACGCAGTATTTT. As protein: CAGSPGYQELASTDTQYF.

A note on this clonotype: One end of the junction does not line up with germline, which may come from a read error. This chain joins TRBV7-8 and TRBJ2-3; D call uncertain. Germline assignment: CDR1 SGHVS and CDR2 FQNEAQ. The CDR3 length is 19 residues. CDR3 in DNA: TGTACCAGCAGCCGAGATGTAGGGTGGGTCGCCGATTACACAGATGCGCAGTATTTT. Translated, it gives CTSSRDVGWVADYTDAQYF.

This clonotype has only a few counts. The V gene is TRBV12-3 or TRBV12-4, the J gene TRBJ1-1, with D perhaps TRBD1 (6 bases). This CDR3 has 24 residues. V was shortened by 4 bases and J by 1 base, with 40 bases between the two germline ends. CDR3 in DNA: TGTGCCAGCAGTTGCGGCGTTGGTTCAGAATGCTTGGCAGGGGTTTGGCCCAAGAACACTGAAGCTTTCTTT. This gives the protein CASSCGVGSECLAGVWPKNTEAFF.

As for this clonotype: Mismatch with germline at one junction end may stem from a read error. The CDR3 loop reads CASSLAETGYSNQPQHF. As DNA, the CDR3 is TGCGCCAGCAGCTTAGCGGAAACAGGTTATAGCAATCAGCCCCAGCATTTT. The rearrangement uses TRBV11-3 and TRBJ1-5; D is possibly TRBD1 (5 bases). CDR1 and CDR2 (germline): SGHNT, YENEEA. The CDR3 totals 17 residues. The variable domain in full, with the rest retrieved from reference TRBV11-3 and TRBJ1-5, is EAGVVQSPRYKIIEKKQPVAFWCNPISGHNTLYWYLQNLGQGPELLIRYENEEAVDDSQLPKDRFSAERLKGVDSTLKIQPAELGDSAVYLCASSLAETGYSNQPQHFGDGTRLSIL.

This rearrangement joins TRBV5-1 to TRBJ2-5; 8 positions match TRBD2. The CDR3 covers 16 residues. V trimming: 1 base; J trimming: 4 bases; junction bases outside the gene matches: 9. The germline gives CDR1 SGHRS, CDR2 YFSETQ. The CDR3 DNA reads TGCGCCAGCAGCTTGAAGGGGCTAGCGGGTGGAGAGACCCAGTACTTC. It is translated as CASSLKGLAGGETQYF.

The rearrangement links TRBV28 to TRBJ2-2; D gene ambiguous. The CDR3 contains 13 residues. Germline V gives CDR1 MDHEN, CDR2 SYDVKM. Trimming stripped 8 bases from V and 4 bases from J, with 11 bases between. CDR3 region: CASAPSVTGELFF. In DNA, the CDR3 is TGTGCCAGCGCACCGAGTGTCACCGGGGAGCTGTTTTTT.

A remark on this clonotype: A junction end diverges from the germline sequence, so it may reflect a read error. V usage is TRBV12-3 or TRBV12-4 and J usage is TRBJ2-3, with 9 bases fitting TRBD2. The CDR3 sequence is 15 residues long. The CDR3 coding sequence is TGTGCCAGCAGGCGGCCTAGCGGGAACACAGATATGCAGTATTTT. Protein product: CASRRPSGNTDMQYF.

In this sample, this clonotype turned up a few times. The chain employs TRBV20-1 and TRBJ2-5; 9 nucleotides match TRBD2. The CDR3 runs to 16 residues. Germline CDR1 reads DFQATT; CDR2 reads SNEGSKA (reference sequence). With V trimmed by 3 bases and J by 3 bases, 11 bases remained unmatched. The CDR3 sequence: CSASNAGGPRKETQYF. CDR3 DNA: TGCAGTGCTAGTAATGCGGGGGGGCCCAGAAAAGAGACCCAGTACTTC.

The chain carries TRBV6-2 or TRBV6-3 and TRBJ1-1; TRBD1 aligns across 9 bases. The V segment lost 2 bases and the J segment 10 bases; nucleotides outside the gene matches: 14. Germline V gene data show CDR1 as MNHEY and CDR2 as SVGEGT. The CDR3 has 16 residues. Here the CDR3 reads CASSYPTGQGRVVAFF. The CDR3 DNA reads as TGTGCCAGCAGTTACCCCACCGGACAGGGGAGAGTCGTAGCTTTCTTT.

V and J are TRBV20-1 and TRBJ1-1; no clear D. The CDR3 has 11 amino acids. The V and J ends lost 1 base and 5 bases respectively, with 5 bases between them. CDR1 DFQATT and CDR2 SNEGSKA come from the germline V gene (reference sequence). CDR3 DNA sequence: TGCAGTGCTAGAGGGGAAACTGAAGCTTTCTTT. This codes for CSARGETEAFF.

The CDR3 reads CSARILLSYNEQFF. CDR3 DNA sequence: TGCAGTGCTAGGATACTCCTCTCCTACAATGAGCAGTTCTTC. The rearrangement joins TRBV20-1 to TRBJ2-1, with D uncertain. The CDR3 runs 14 residues. The germline V and J ends were trimmed by 3 bases and 0 bases, with 9 bases remaining between them. Per germline, CDR1 DFQATT and CDR2 SNEGSKA (reference sequence).

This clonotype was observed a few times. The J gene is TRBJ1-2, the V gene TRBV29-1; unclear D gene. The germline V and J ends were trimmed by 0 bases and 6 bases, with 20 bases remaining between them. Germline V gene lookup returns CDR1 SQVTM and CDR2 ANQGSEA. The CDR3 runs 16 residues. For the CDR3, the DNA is TGCAGCGTTGAAGATGACGTCGGTAAACCACCTCATGGCTACACCTTC. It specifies CSVEDDVGKPPHGYTF.

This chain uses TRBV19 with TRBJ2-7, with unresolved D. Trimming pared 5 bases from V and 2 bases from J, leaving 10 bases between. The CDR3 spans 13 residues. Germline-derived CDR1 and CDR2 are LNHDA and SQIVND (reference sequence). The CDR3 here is CASSRSPAYEQYF. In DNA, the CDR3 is TGTGCCAGTAGTCGGTCACCGGCCTACGAGCAGTACTTC.

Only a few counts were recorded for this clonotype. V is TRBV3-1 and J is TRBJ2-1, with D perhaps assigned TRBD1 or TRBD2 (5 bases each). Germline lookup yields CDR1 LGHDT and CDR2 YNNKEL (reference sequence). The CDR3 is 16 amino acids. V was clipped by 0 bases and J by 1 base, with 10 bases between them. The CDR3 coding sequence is TGTGCCAGCAGCCAAGATCGGGGCCCATCCTACAATGAGCAGTTCTTC. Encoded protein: CASSQDRGPSYNEQFF.

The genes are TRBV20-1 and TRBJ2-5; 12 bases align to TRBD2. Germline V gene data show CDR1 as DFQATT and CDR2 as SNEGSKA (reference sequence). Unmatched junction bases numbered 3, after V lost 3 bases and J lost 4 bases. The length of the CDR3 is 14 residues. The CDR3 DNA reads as TGCAGTGCTAGTCTAGCGGGGGGGCGAGAGACCCAGTACTTC. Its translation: CSASLAGGRETQYF.

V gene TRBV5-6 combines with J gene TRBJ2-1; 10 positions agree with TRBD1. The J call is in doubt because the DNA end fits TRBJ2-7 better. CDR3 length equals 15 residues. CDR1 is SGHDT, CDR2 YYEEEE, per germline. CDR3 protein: CASSSVGQGKYEQYF. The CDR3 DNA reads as TGTGCCAGCAGCTCGGTGGGACAGGGGAAGTACGAGCAGTACTTC.

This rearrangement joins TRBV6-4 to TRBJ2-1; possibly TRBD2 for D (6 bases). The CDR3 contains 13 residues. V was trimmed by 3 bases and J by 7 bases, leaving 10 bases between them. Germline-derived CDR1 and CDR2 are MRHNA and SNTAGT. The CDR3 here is CASSEGLTNEQFF. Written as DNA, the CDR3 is TGTGCCAGCAGTGAGGGACTTACTAATGAGCAGTTCTTC.

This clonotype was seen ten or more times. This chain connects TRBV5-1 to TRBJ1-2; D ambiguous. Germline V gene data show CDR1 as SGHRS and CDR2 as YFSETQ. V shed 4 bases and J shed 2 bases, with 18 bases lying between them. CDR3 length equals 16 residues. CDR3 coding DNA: TGCGCCAGCAGCCCGACGGCAGGACTACTGAACTATGGCTACACCTTC. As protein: CASSPTAGLLNYGYTF.

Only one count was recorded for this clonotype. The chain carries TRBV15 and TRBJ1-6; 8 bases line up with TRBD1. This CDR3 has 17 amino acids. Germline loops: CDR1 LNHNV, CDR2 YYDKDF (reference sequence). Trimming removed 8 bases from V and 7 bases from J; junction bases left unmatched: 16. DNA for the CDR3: TGTGCCACCGCGACCTACTCTCAGGGGGCGGGGAATTCACCCCTCCACTTT. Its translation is CATATYSQGAGNSPLHF.

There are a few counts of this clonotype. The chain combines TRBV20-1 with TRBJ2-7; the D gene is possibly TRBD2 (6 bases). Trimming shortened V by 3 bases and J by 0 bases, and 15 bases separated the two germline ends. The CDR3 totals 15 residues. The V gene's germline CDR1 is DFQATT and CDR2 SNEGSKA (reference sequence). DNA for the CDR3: TGCAGTGCTAGCGGGCGACGGGGGAGCTCCTACGAGCAGTACTTC. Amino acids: CSASGRRGSSYEQYF.

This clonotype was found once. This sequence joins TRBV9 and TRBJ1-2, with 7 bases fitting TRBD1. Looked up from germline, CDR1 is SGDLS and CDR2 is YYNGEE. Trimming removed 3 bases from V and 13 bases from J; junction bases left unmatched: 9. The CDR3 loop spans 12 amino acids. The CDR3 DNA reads TGTGCCAGCAGCGGATCCGGGACAGAGTGCACCTTC. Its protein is CASSGSGTECTF. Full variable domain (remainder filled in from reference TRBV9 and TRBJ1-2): DSGVTQTPKHLITATGQRVTLRCSPRSGDLSVYWYQQSLDQGLQFLIQYYNGEERAKGNILERFSAQQFPDLHSELNLSSLELGDSALYFCASSGSGTECTFGSGTRLTVV.

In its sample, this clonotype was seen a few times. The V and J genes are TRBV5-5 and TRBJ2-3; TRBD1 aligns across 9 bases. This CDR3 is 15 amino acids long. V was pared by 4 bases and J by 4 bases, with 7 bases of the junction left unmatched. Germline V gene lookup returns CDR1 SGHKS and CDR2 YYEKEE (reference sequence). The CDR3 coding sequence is TGTGCCAGCAGCCCTGGACAGGGGTGGGCAGATACGCAGTATTTT. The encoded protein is CASSPGQGWADTQYF.

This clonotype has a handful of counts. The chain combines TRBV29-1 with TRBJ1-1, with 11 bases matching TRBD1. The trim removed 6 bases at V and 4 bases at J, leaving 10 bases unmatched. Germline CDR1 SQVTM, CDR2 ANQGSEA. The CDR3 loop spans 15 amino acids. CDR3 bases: TGCAGCGTGGGGACAGGGGGATTTGGGTCCACTGAAGCTTTCTTT. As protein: CSVGTGGFGSTEAFF.

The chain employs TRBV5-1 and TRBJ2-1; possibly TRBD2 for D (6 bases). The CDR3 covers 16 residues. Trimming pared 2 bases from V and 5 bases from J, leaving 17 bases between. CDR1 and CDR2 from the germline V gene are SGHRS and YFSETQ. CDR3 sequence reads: CASSFLWRDGNNEQFF. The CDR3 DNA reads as TGCGCCAGCAGCTTTTTATGGCGGGACGGCAACAATGAGCAGTTCTTC.